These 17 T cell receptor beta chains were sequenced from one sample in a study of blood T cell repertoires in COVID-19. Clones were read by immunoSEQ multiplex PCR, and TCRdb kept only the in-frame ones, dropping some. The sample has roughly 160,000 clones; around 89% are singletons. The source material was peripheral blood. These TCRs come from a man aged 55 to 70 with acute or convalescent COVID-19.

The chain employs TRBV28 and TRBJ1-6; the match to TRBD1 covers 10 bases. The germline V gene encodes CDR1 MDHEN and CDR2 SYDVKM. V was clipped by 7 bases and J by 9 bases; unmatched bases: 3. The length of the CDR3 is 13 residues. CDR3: CASTGTGVSPLHF. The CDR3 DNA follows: TGTGCCAGCACCGGGACAGGGGTTTCACCCCTCCACTTT.

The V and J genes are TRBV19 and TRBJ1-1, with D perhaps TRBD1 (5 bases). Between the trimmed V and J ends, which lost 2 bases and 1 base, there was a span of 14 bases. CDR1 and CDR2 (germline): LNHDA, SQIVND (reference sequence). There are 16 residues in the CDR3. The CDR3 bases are TGTGCCAGTAGTATAACCCTTGGACAAAAGAACACTGAAGCTTTCTTT. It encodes CASSITLGQKNTEAFF.

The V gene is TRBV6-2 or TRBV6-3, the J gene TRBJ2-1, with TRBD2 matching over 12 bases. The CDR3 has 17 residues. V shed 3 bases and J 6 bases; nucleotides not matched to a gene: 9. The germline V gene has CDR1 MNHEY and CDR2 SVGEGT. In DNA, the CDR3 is TGTGCCAGCAGTTATCTAGCGGGAGGGTTTAGAGGCAATGAGCAGTTCTTC. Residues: CASSYLAGGFRGNEQFF.

CDR3 bases: TGTGCCAGTAGACCCTCCCGGACAGGGGGGAGCACAGATACGCAGTATTTT. It codes for CASRPSRTGGSTDTQYF. The chain has TRBV19 and TRBJ2-3, with 10 bases that match TRBD1. CDR3 length equals 17 residues. Germline lookup yields CDR1 LNHDA and CDR2 SQIVND (reference sequence). Trimming at V came to 6 bases and at J to 0 bases, leaving 9 bases not matched to a gene.

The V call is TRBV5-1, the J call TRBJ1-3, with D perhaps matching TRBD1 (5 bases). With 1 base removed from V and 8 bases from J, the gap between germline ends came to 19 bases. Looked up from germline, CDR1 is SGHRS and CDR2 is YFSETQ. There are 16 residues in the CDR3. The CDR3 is CASSLTSGNSGDTIYF. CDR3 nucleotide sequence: TGCGCCAGCAGCTTGACCTCAGGGAACTCGGGGGACACCATATATTTT. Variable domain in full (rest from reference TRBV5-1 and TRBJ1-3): KAGVTQTPRYLIKTRGQQVTLSCSPISGHRSVSWYQQTPGQGLQFLFEYFSETQRNKGNFPGRFSGRQFSNSRSEMNVSTLELGDSALYLCASSLTSGNSGDTIYFGEGSWLTVV.

Here the CDR3 DNA reads TGTGCCAGCAGCTCCCGACAGGTTGAAGCTTTCTTT. This gives the protein CASSSRQVEAFF. The chain has TRBV11-3 and TRBJ1-1; D is possibly TRBD1 (6 bases). The CDR3 contains 12 residues. Per the germline V gene, CDR1 is SGHNT and CDR2 is YENEEA. Trimming shortened V by 4 bases and J by 7 bases, and 10 bases separated the two germline ends.

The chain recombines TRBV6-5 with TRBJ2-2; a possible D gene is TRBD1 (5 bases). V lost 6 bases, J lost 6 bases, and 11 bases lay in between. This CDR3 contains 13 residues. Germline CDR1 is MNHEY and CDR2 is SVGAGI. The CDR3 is CASSNLRAGELFF. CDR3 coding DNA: TGTGCCAGCAGCAACCTCAGGGCCGGGGAGCTGTTTTTT.

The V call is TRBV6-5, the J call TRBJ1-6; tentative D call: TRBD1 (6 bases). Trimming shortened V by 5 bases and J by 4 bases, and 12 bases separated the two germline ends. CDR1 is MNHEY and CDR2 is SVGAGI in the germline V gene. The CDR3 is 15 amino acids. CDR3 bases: TGTGCCAGCAGTCTTAGGGGGGGTTATAATTCACCCCTCCACTTT. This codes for CASSLRGGYNSPLHF.

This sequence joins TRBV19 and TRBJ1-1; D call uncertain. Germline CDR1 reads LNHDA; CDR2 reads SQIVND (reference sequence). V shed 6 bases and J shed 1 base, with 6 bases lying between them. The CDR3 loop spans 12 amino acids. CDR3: CASRPRNTEAFF. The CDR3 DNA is TGTGCCAGTAGACCCAGGAACACTGAAGCTTTCTTT. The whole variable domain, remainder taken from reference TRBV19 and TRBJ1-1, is DGGITQSPKYLFRKEGQNVTLSCEQNLNHDAMYWYRQDPGQGLRLIYYSQIVNDFQKGDIAEGYSVSREKKESFPLTVTSAQKNPTAFYLCASRPRNTEAFFGQGTRLTVV.

The CDR3 sequence is CASTKAGYTEAFF. In DNA form, the CDR3 reads TGTGCCAGTACCAAGGCGGGATACACTGAAGCTTTCTTT. This chain uses TRBV6-5 with TRBJ1-1, with D uncertain. This CDR3 contains 13 residues. V lost 9 bases and J lost 3, with 14 bases in between. CDR1 and CDR2 from the germline V gene are MNHEY and SVGAGI.

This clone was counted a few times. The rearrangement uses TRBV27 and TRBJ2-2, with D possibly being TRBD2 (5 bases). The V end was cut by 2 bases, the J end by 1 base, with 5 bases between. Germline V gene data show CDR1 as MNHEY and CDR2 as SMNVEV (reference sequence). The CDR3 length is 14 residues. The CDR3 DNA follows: TGTGCCAGCAGTTTACGGGGGAACACCGGGGAGCTGTTTTTT. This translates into CASSLRGNTGELFF.

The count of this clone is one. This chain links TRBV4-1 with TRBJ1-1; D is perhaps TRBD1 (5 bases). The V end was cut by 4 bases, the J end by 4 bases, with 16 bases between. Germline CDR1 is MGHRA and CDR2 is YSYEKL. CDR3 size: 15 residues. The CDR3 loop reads CASSLIPGGGTEAFF. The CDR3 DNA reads TGCGCCAGCAGCCTCATTCCCGGGGGGGGCACTGAAGCTTTCTTT.

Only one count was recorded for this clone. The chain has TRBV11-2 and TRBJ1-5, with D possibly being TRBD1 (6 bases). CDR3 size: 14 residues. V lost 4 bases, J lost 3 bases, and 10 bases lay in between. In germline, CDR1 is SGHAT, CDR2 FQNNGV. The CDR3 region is CASSSGQYNQPQHF. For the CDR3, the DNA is TGTGCCAGCAGCTCCGGACAGTACAATCAGCCCCAGCATTTT.

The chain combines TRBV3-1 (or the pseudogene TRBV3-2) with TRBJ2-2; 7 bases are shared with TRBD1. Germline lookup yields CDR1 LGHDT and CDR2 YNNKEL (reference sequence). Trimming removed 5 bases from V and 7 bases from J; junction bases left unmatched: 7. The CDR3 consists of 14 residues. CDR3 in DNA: TGTGCCAGCAGCAAAGGGGGCGGACACGGGGAGCTGTTTTTT. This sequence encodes CASSKGGGHGELFF.

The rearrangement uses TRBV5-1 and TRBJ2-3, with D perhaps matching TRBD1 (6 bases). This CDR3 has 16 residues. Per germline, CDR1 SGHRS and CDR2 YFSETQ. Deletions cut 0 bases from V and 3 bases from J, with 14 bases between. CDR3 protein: CASSLGRGTGTDTQYF. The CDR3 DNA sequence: TGCGCCAGCAGCTTGGGTAGGGGGACGGGGACAGATACGCAGTATTTT.

Here the CDR3 reads CAGGSSGNTIYF. CDR3 DNA sequence: TGTGCCGGCGGGTCCTCTGGAAACACCATATATTTT. The chain combines TRBV28 with TRBJ1-3; D ambiguous. This CDR3 comprises 12 residues. Germline V gene data show CDR1 as MDHEN and CDR2 as SYDVKM. Trimming removed 11 bases from V and 0 bases from J, with 8 bases in between.

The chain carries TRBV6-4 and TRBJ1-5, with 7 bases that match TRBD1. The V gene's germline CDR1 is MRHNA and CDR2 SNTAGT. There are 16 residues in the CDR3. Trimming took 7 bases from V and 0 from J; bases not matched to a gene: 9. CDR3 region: CASIRKGAPSNQPQHF. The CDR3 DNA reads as TGTGCCAGCATCCGGAAGGGGGCGCCTAGCAATCAGCCCCAGCATTTT.